These T cell receptor beta chains were read from a single sample in a study of early T cells in non-severe SARS-CoV-2 infection. TCRdb analysed the 5' RACE reads with MiXCR anew, one entry per CDR3 protein. This table holds approximately 71,000 distinct CDR3 sequences, approximately 10% found once. The specimen sequenced was whole blood. These receptors were collected from an adult who was a healthcare worker with PCR-confirmed SARS-CoV-2 infection or an uninfected control (not recorded which). The CDR3 runs from the conserved cysteine through the conserved F or W. D genes are given only for firm matches. Size is stated for part of the rows, as once, few or many counts, or as a class when the clone is expanded.

v_call: TRBV5-4
clone_size: -
d_call: -
j_call: TRBJ2-7
cdr3_aa: CASSSPGYEQYF
cdr3_nt: TGTGCCAGCAGCTCCCCGGGCTACGAGCAGTACTTC

v_call: TRBV6-2/TRBV6-3
clone_size: few
d_call: -
j_call: TRBJ2-7
cdr3_aa: CASSPLYEQYF
cdr3_nt: TGTGCCAGCAGTCCCCTCTACGAGCAGTACTTC

v_call: TRBV29-1
clone_size: -
d_call: -
j_call: TRBJ2-7
cdr3_aa: CSVKGGLNGYEQYF
cdr3_nt: TGCAGCGTCAAGGGGGGCCTAAACGGCTACGAGCAGTACTTC

v_call: TRBV6-5
clone_size: many
d_call: TRBD1
j_call: TRBJ2-7
cdr3_aa: CASSPPPGQGAREQYF
cdr3_nt: TGTGCCAGCAGCCCACCTCCGGGACAGGGGGCTAGGGAGCAGTACTTC

v_call: TRBV10-2
clone_size: few
d_call: -
j_call: TRBJ1-1
cdr3_aa: CASSELGRTEAFF
cdr3_nt: TGCGCCAGCAGTGAGCTAGGTCGGACTGAAGCTTTCTTT

v_call: TRBV28
clone_size: many
d_call: -
j_call: TRBJ1-2
cdr3_aa: CASSRGRTPYGYTF
cdr3_nt: TGTGCCAGTTCCAGAGGACGGACCCCCTATGGCTACACCTTC

v_call: TRBV19
clone_size: many
d_call: TRBD2
j_call: TRBJ2-6
cdr3_aa: CASSISGGHSGANVLTF
cdr3_nt: TGTGCCAGTAGTATCTCGGGAGGCCACTCTGGGGCCAACGTCCTGACTTTC

v_call: TRBV5-6
clone_size: few
d_call: -
j_call: TRBJ2-5
cdr3_aa: CASSPTGGGRTETQYF
cdr3_nt: TGTGCCAGCAGCCCCACCGGTGGGGGGCGCACGGAGACCCAGTACTTC

v_call: TRBV28
clone_size: many
d_call: -
j_call: TRBJ2-6
cdr3_aa: CASSLRGAVTF
cdr3_nt: TGTGCCAGCAGTTTACGGGGGGCCGTGACTTTC

v_call: TRBV15
clone_size: many
d_call: -
j_call: TRBJ2-7
cdr3_aa: CATSSSASYEQYF
cdr3_nt: TGTGCCACCAGCAGCTCTGCCTCCTACGAGCAGTACTTC

v_call: TRBV5-1
clone_size: many
d_call: -
j_call: TRBJ2-1
cdr3_aa: CASTNREREQFF
cdr3_nt: TGCGCCAGCACCAACAGGGAACGCGAGCAGTTCTTC

v_call: TRBV5-1
clone_size: many
d_call: TRBD1
j_call: TRBJ1-1
cdr3_aa: CASSLGGQESNTEAFF
cdr3_nt: TGCGCCAGCAGCTTGGGCGGACAGGAATCGAACACTGAAGCTTTCTTT

v_call: TRBV6-1
clone_size: many
d_call: -
j_call: TRBJ1-1
cdr3_aa: CASRVEGVNTEAFF
cdr3_nt: TGTGCCAGCAGAGTAGAGGGGGTGAACACTGAAGCTTTCTTT

v_call: TRBV4-1
clone_size: many
d_call: -
j_call: TRBJ2-1
cdr3_aa: CASSQEGAGTDEQFF
cdr3_nt: TGCGCCAGCAGCCAAGAAGGTGCGGGGACGGATGAGCAGTTCTTC

v_call: TRBV12-3/TRBV12-4
clone_size: few
d_call: -
j_call: TRBJ1-5
cdr3_aa: CASSQGRNQPQHF
cdr3_nt: TGTGCCAGCAGTCAGGGTCGCAATCAGCCCCAGCATTTT

v_call: TRBV4-3
clone_size: few
d_call: -
j_call: TRBJ1-1
cdr3_aa: CASSQERAGLREAFF
cdr3_nt: TGCGCCAGCAGCCAAGAGAGGGCGGGGTTAAGAGAAGCTTTCTTT

v_call: TRBV5-1
clone_size: -
d_call: TRBD2
j_call: TRBJ2-2
cdr3_aa: CASSVLAGDTGELFF
cdr3_nt: TGCGCCAGCAGCGTCCTAGCGGGTGACACCGGGGAGCTGTTTTTT

v_call: TRBV20-1
clone_size: many
d_call: -
j_call: TRBJ2-3
cdr3_aa: CSASPTHSDTQYF
cdr3_nt: TGCAGTGCTAGCCCCACTCACTCAGATACGCAGTATTTT

v_call: TRBV7-8
clone_size: many
d_call: TRBD1
j_call: TRBJ2-3
cdr3_aa: CASSWSRDRGTDTQYF
cdr3_nt: TGTGCCAGCAGCTGGTCCCGTGACAGGGGCACAGATACGCAGTATTTT

v_call: TRBV20-1
clone_size: -
d_call: TRBD2
j_call: TRBJ2-1
cdr3_aa: CSARDHETSFNEQFF
cdr3_nt: TGCAGTGCTAGAGATCATGAGACTAGCTTCAATGAGCAGTTCTTC

v_call: TRBV20-1
clone_size: few
d_call: TRBD2
j_call: TRBJ2-1
cdr3_aa: CSAPSPTSGSRNEQFF
cdr3_nt: TGCAGTGCTCCGAGTCCGACTAGCGGGAGTCGGAATGAGCAGTTCTTC

v_call: TRBV7-2
clone_size: many
d_call: TRBD2
j_call: TRBJ2-5
cdr3_aa: CASSLVGGYQETQYF
cdr3_nt: TGTGCCAGCAGCTTAGTGGGAGGGTACCAAGAGACCCAGTACTTC

v_call: TRBV29-1
clone_size: -
d_call: -
j_call: TRBJ2-1
cdr3_aa: CSIPIAARYNEQFF
cdr3_nt: TGCAGCATACCGATAGCGGCACGTTACAATGAGCAGTTCTTC

v_call: TRBV5-1
clone_size: many
d_call: -
j_call: TRBJ1-1
cdr3_aa: CASSLGQQNTEAFF
cdr3_nt: TGCGCCAGCAGCTTGGGACAGCAGAACACTGAAGCTTTCTTT

v_call: TRBV10-2
clone_size: many
d_call: -
j_call: TRBJ2-7
cdr3_aa: CASRAIPYEQYF
cdr3_nt: TGCGCCAGCAGGGCTATTCCGTACGAGCAGTACTTC

v_call: TRBV6-1
clone_size: -
d_call: -
j_call: TRBJ1-1
cdr3_aa: CASMWSGDNTEAFF
cdr3_nt: TGTGCCAGCATGTGGTCAGGGGACAACACTGAAGCTTTCTTT

v_call: TRBV2
clone_size: few
d_call: -
j_call: TRBJ2-3
cdr3_aa: CASSVFERADGDTQYF
cdr3_nt: TGTGCCAGCAGTGTTTTCGAGAGGGCCGATGGAGATACGCAGTATTTT

v_call: TRBV4-3
clone_size: -
d_call: -
j_call: TRBJ2-7
cdr3_aa: CASSQWRDTYEQYF
cdr3_nt: TGCGCCAGCAGCCAATGGAGGGATACCTACGAGCAGTACTTC

v_call: TRBV30
clone_size: few
d_call: -
j_call: TRBJ1-1
cdr3_aa: CAWSYRPNTEAFF
cdr3_nt: TGTGCCTGGAGTTACAGGCCTAACACTGAAGCTTTCTTT

v_call: TRBV29-1
clone_size: -
d_call: -
j_call: TRBJ1-1
cdr3_aa: CSGFRDTEAFF
cdr3_nt: TGCAGCGGCTTCCGGGACACTGAAGCTTTCTTT

v_call: TRBV11-2
clone_size: -
d_call: TRBD1
j_call: TRBJ2-5
cdr3_aa: CASTLGTGLYQETQYF
cdr3_nt: TGTGCCAGCACATTGGGGACAGGATTGTACCAAGAGACCCAGTACTTC

v_call: TRBV20-1
clone_size: few
d_call: -
j_call: TRBJ1-5
cdr3_aa: CSARGEFGNQPQHF
cdr3_nt: TGCAGTGCTAGAGGGGAGTTTGGCAATCAGCCCCAGCATTTT

v_call: TRBV5-4
clone_size: many
d_call: TRBD2
j_call: TRBJ2-7
cdr3_aa: CASSLTGTSGYEQYF
cdr3_nt: TGTGCCAGCAGCTTAACCGGGACTAGCGGCTACGAGCAGTACTTC

v_call: TRBV18
clone_size: -
d_call: -
j_call: TRBJ1-2
cdr3_aa: CASSPPEGNGGYTF
cdr3_nt: TGTGCCAGCTCACCACCGGAGGGAAACGGGGGCTACACCTTC

v_call: TRBV27
clone_size: -
d_call: -
j_call: TRBJ1-5
cdr3_aa: CASSLSLSNQPQHF
cdr3_nt: TGTGCCAGCAGTCTCTCCCTTAGCAATCAGCCCCAGCATTTT

v_call: TRBV4-1
clone_size: few
d_call: -
j_call: TRBJ2-5
cdr3_aa: CASSHGAEETQYF
cdr3_nt: TGCGCCAGCAGCCACGGGGCTGAGGAGACCCAGTACTTC

v_call: TRBV6-2/TRBV6-3
clone_size: many
d_call: -
j_call: TRBJ2-1
cdr3_aa: CASMGSSSYNEQFF
cdr3_nt: TGTGCCAGCATGGGGTCAAGCTCCTACAATGAGCAGTTCTTC

v_call: TRBV2
clone_size: many
d_call: TRBD1
j_call: TRBJ2-1
cdr3_aa: CASSVGTVNEQFF
cdr3_nt: TGTGCCAGCAGTGTCGGGACAGTCAATGAGCAGTTCTTC

v_call: TRBV24-1
clone_size: -
d_call: -
j_call: TRBJ2-5
cdr3_aa: CATSDVQETQYF
cdr3_nt: TGTGCCACCAGTGATGTCCAAGAGACCCAGTACTTC

v_call: TRBV4-3
clone_size: few
d_call: -
j_call: TRBJ2-7
cdr3_aa: CASSQDPQVPPFSYEQYF
cdr3_nt: TGCGCCAGCAGCCAAGACCCTCAGGTACCCCCCTTCTCCTACGAGCAGTACTTC

v_call: TRBV28
clone_size: few
d_call: TRBD1
j_call: TRBJ1-4
cdr3_aa: CASSPGQGREKLFF
cdr3_nt: TGTGCCAGCAGTCCCGGACAGGGGCGAGAAAAACTGTTTTTT

v_call: TRBV27
clone_size: -
d_call: TRBD2
j_call: TRBJ2-1
cdr3_aa: CASSFSAGVTYNEQFF
cdr3_nt: TGTGCCAGCAGTTTCTCTGCGGGAGTAACCTACAATGAGCAGTTCTTC

v_call: TRBV12-3/TRBV12-4
clone_size: -
d_call: TRBD1
j_call: TRBJ2-2
cdr3_aa: CASSYPQGSAGELFF
cdr3_nt: TGTGCCAGCAGCTACCCACAGGGGAGCGCCGGGGAGCTGTTTTTT

v_call: TRBV7-2
clone_size: few
d_call: -
j_call: TRBJ2-1
cdr3_aa: CASSFPGNEQFF
cdr3_nt: TGTGCCAGCAGCTTCCCCGGCAATGAGCAGTTCTTC

v_call: TRBV10-2
clone_size: few
d_call: -
j_call: TRBJ1-1
cdr3_aa: CASSGAGSTEAFF
cdr3_nt: TGCGCCAGCAGTGGGGCCGGGTCGACTGAAGCTTTCTTT

v_call: TRBV27
clone_size: many
d_call: -
j_call: TRBJ2-1
cdr3_aa: CASRQADHNEQFF
cdr3_nt: TGTGCCAGCAGACAAGCGGATCACAATGAGCAGTTCTTC

v_call: TRBV7-3
clone_size: few
d_call: -
j_call: TRBJ2-5
cdr3_aa: CASSLYLGETQYF
cdr3_nt: TGTGCCAGCAGCCTATACCTGGGGGAGACCCAGTACTTC

v_call: TRBV14
clone_size: many
d_call: -
j_call: TRBJ1-2
cdr3_aa: CASSQVGRLRNYGYTF
cdr3_nt: TGTGCCAGCAGCCAAGTCGGAAGGCTCAGAAACTATGGCTACACCTTC

v_call: TRBV11-2
clone_size: few
d_call: TRBD1
j_call: TRBJ2-7
cdr3_aa: CASSRAGTAKPYEQYF
cdr3_nt: TGTGCCAGCAGCCGGGCCGGGACAGCTAAACCCTACGAGCAGTACTTC

v_call: TRBV28
clone_size: -
d_call: TRBD1
j_call: TRBJ1-2
cdr3_aa: CASYRGLLNYGYTF
cdr3_nt: TGTGCCAGCTACAGGGGCCTGCTTAACTATGGCTACACCTTC